Listed here are 28 T cell receptor beta chains from one sample, sequenced in a study of vaccination and CD4 T cells after COVID-19. Sequence data for DNA of cultured CD4+ T cells were generated by the Oncomine TCR Beta short-read assay. TCRdb redid the calling of the PCR reads with MiXCR, one entry per CDR3 protein. The profile shows more than 15,000 distinct CDR3 sequences, approximately 40% of them singletons. Treatment specified: roughly 10-day PBMC culture with coronavirus spike peptide pools or control peptides (ViraFEST assay). What these receptors recognize is not known. Sequenced sample: CD4+ T cells from blood, cultured in vitro. The receptors come from a human donor who had recovered from COVID-19.

The chain is built from TRBV30 and TRBJ1-6; D unresolved. CDR1 GTSNPN and CDR2 SVGIG come from the germline V gene (reference sequence). The CDR3 is 17 residues long. Between the trimmed V and J ends, which lost 2 bases and 8 bases, there was a span of 22 bases. CDR3 DNA sequence: TGTGCCTGGAGTCCCGGGCGAACAGCCTCGAGCCATTCACCCCTCCACTTT. This sequence encodes CAWSPGRTASSHSPLHF. The full variable domain, its missing parts supplied by reference TRBV30 and TRBJ1-6, is SQTIHQWPATLVQPVGSPLSLECTVEGTSNPNLYWYRQAAGRGLQLLFYSVGIGQISSEVPQNLSASRPQDRQFILSSKKLLLSDSGFYLCAWSPGRTASSHSPLHFGNGTRLTVT.

CDR3: CASSYSARSTEAFF. CDR3 nucleotides: TGTGCCAGCAGTTACTCGGCTCGGAGCACTGAAGCTTTCTTT. The genes are TRBV6-5 and TRBJ1-1, with unresolved D. Germline assignment: CDR1 MNHEY and CDR2 SVGAGI. This CDR3 has 14 residues. The V and J ends lost 0 bases and 4 bases respectively, with 9 bases between them.

V is TRBV7-3 and J is TRBJ1-6; D perhaps matches TRBD1 (6 bases). The CDR3 loop spans 15 amino acids. CDR1 and CDR2 (germline): SGHTA, FQGTGA. Deletions cut 5 bases from V and 7 bases from J, with 15 bases between. The CDR3, as DNA: TGTGCCAGCAGCCCTGGGGGGCAAGGAAATTCACCCCTCCACTTT. Its translation is CASSPGGQGNSPLHF. Supplemented by reference TRBV7-3 and TRBJ1-6, the full variable domain reads GAGVSQTPSNKVTEKGKYVELRCDPISGHTALYWYRQSLGQGPEFLIYFQGTGAADDSGLPNDRFFAVRPEGSVSTLKIQRTERGDSAVYLCASSPGGQGNSPLHFGNGTRLTVT.

The chain uses TRBV29-1 and TRBJ1-1; D is possibly TRBD1 (5 bases). Germline V lookup: CDR1 SQVTM, CDR2 ANQGSEA. Trimming shortened V by 5 bases and J by 0 bases, and 10 bases separated the two germline ends. This CDR3 region has 13 residues. CDR3 loop: CSVYRGVNTEAFF. CDR3 bases: TGCAGCGTTTATCGGGGGGTGAACACTGAAGCTTTCTTT.

As DNA, the CDR3 is TGTGCCTGGAGCGCAGGACAGATTAATCAGCCCCAGCATTTT. Translating it yields CAWSAGQINQPQHF. The rearrangement uses TRBV30 and TRBJ1-5, with a possible D match to TRBD1 (6 bases). Looked up from germline, CDR1 is GTSNPN and CDR2 is SVGIG (reference sequence). Trimming took 3 bases from V and 4 from J, leaving 13 bases between them. This CDR3 is built from 14 residues.

The V and J genes are TRBV5-1 and TRBJ2-7; D remains unclear. Trimming shortened V by 2 bases and J by 0 bases, and 9 bases separated the two germline ends. The CDR3 is 14 amino acids. Germline-derived CDR1 and CDR2 are SGHRS and YFSETQ. CDR3 sequence (DNA): TGCGCCAGCAGCTTCGATACCTCCTCCTACGAGCAGTACTTC. Its protein product is CASSFDTSSYEQYF.

The chain links TRBV4-2 to TRBJ2-5; 7 nucleotides align to TRBD2. Germline trimming cut 0 bases from V and 6 bases from J; bases unmatched to any gene: 10. In germline, CDR1 is LGHNA, CDR2 YNFKEQ. CDR3 length equals 16 residues. The CDR3 loop reads CASSQDPAGILQTQYF. The CDR3 DNA reads TGTGCCAGCAGCCAAGATCCAGCGGGAATTCTACAGACCCAGTACTTC.

The V gene is TRBV2, the J gene TRBJ1-2; 11 nucleotides line up with TRBD1. Trimming at V came to 6 bases and at J to 4 bases, leaving 7 bases not matched to a gene. Germline values: CDR1 SNHLY, CDR2 FYNNEI. This CDR3 is built from 15 residues. CDR3 region: CASSGQGAASYGYTF. CDR3 coding DNA: TGTGCCAGCAGCGGACAGGGGGCGGCTAGCTATGGCTACACCTTC.

The chain combines TRBV27 with TRBJ2-7; 7 bases fit TRBD2. The ends lost 4 bases at V and 3 bases at J; junction bases unmatched: 9. The V gene's germline CDR1 is MNHEY and CDR2 SMNVEV (reference sequence). The CDR3 spans 15 residues. The CDR3 bases are TGTGCCAGCAGTTCACGGGGGGAGGGAATCTACGAGCAGTACTTC. As protein: CASSSRGEGIYEQYF.

The rearrangement uses TRBV27 and TRBJ2-7; D is unclear. Trimming took 6 bases from V and 3 from J, leaving 9 bases between them. In germline, CDR1 is MNHEY, CDR2 SMNVEV (reference sequence). The CDR3 covers 12 residues. The CDR3 nucleotides read TGTGCCAGCAGACCGATTAGCTACGAGCAGTACTTC. This gives the protein CASRPISYEQYF.

This clonotype was picked up one time. The gene calls are TRBV12-3 or TRBV12-4 and TRBJ2-2, with D tentatively TRBD1 (5 bases). The V end lost 8 bases, the J end lost 6 bases, and 13 bases lay between the germline ends. The CDR3 sequence is 13 residues long. CDR3 nucleotide sequence: TGTGCCAGCGCCAGACAGTTTCCCGGGGAGCTGTTTTTT. The encoded protein is CASARQFPGELFF.

The sample holds a few counts of this clonotype. The J gene is TRBJ1-5, the V gene TRBV7-8; no clear D. Trimming removed 1 base at V and 2 bases at J, with 6 bases between. The CDR3 covers 14 residues. From germline, CDR1 is SGHVS and CDR2 FQNEAQ. The CDR3 DNA is TGTGCCAGCAGCTTAGGGAGGGGCAATCAGCCCCAGCATTTT. This gives the protein CASSLGRGNQPQHF.

The V and J genes are TRBV7-9 and TRBJ2-7; D unresolved. Germline V gives CDR1 SEHNR, CDR2 FQNEAQ (reference sequence). Trimming removed 6 bases from V and 3 bases from J, with 6 bases in between. CDR3 length: 11 residues. The CDR3 loop reads CASSRGYEQYF. CDR3 in DNA: TGTGCCAGCAGTAGAGGCTACGAGCAGTACTTC.

There are a few counts of this clonotype. J is TRBJ2-1 and V is TRBV7-9; 14 bases fit TRBD2. CDR1 SEHNR and CDR2 FQNEAQ come from the germline V gene (reference sequence). This CDR3 region has 17 residues. After removal of 5 bases from V and 9 bases from J, the junction contained 12 bases not matched to a gene. CDR3 in DNA: TGTGCCAGCAGCGAGACTAGCGGGAGGGCATCGCTTACTGAGCAGTTCTTC. Translated: CASSETSGRASLTEQFF.

This chain uses TRBV10-3 with TRBJ1-6; no clear D. V was clipped by 11 bases and J by 7 bases, with 15 bases between them. The CDR3 loop spans 13 amino acids. In germline, CDR1 is ENHRY, CDR2 SYGVKD. The CDR3 sequence: CAAGVDENSPLHF. In DNA, the CDR3 is TGTGCCGCCGGGGTGGACGAAAATTCACCCCTCCACTTT.

The chain has TRBV7-8 and TRBJ2-5; 16 positions agree with TRBD2. CDR1 SGHVS and CDR2 FQNEAQ come from the germline V gene. The CDR3 runs to 17 residues. V dropped 5 bases and J dropped 1; count of bases not matched to a gene: 4. This chain's CDR3 is CASSKGTSGGVQETQYF. CDR3 DNA sequence: TGTGCCAGCAGCAAAGGGACTAGCGGGGGGGTCCAAGAGACCCAGTACTTC.

The chain recombines TRBV18 with TRBJ2-7; 9 positions match TRBD1. The length of the CDR3 is 15 residues. Germline-derived CDR1 and CDR2 are KGHSH and LQKENI. The V gene end was trimmed by 5 bases and the J gene end by 1 base; junction bases not matched to a gene: 6. The CDR3 reads CASSGTGTGSYEQYF. The DNA of the CDR3 is TGTGCCAGCTCAGGTACCGGGACAGGGTCCTACGAGCAGTACTTC. The full variable domain, its missing parts supplied by reference TRBV18 and TRBJ2-7, is NAGVMQNPRHLVRRRGQEARLRCSPMKGHSHVYWYRQLPEEGLKFMVYLQKENIIDESGMPKERFSAEFPKEGPSILRIQQVVRGDSAAYFCASSGTGTGSYEQYFGPGTRLTVT.

This clonotype was observed a few times. This sequence joins TRBV7-9 and TRBJ1-6; the D is unclear. This CDR3 has 13 amino acids. CDR1 and CDR2 (germline): SEHNR, FQNEAQ (reference sequence). The V end lost 3 bases, the J end lost 10 bases, and 10 bases lay between the germline ends. The CDR3 here is CASSFQEVSPLHF. Here the CDR3 DNA reads TGTGCCAGCAGCTTTCAGGAAGTGTCACCCCTCCACTTT.

The V gene is TRBV6-1, the J gene TRBJ2-1; D not resolved. This CDR3 has 13 residues. CDR1 and CDR2 from the germline V gene are MNHNS and SASEGT. Trimming stripped 6 bases from V and 4 bases from J, with 10 bases between. The CDR3 region is CASSIARYNEQFF. CDR3 DNA: TGTGCCAGCAGCATCGCGAGGTACAATGAGCAGTTCTTC.

V usage is TRBV28 and J usage is TRBJ1-5; the D is unclear. V lost 5 bases to trimming and J lost 9 bases, with 11 bases between them. This CDR3 comprises 12 residues. From germline, CDR1 is MDHEN and CDR2 SYDVKM. CDR3 DNA: TGTGCCAGCAGTCTTCCGGACTTGCCCCAGCATTTT. Translation: CASSLPDLPQHF.

This chain connects TRBV27 to TRBJ2-2, with D possibly TRBD2 on 6 matching bases. The ends were cut back, 6 bases at V and 1 base at J, with 9 bases in the middle. Per germline, CDR1 MNHEY and CDR2 SMNVEV (reference sequence). This CDR3 has 14 amino acids. CDR3 protein: CASRVRGNTGELFF. The CDR3 DNA reads as TGTGCCAGCAGGGTGCGGGGGAACACCGGGGAGCTGTTTTTT.

This clonotype was counted between two and nine times. J is TRBJ1-6 and V is TRBV21-1; the table's TRBD1 call for D was not verified on the DNA. TRBV21-1 corresponds to a pseudogene. The CDR3 covers 12 residues. Here the CDR3 reads CPRDRENSPLHF. The CDR3 DNA sequence: TGTCCTCGGGACAGGGAAAATTCACCCCTCCACTTT.

The gene calls are TRBV5-3 and TRBJ1-2, with 7 bases matching TRBD1. TRBV5-3 is marked as an open reading frame, function uncertain. This CDR3 has 13 amino acids. J lost 4 bases, V lost 8 bases, and 8 bases had no gene match. This CDR3 reads CASSRTGVYGYTF. CDR3 nucleotide sequence: TGTGCCAGCAGCAGAACAGGGGTCTATGGCTACACCTTC.

This chain connects TRBV6-5 to TRBJ2-1; 7 bases are a match to TRBD2. CDR3 length equals 15 residues. Trimming took 4 bases from V and 5 from J; bases not matched to a gene: 8. Germline V CDR1 and CDR2: MNHEY, SVGAGI. DNA for the CDR3: TGTGCCAGCAGTTCTAGCGGCGGGATAAACAATGAGCAGTTCTTC. Translation gives CASSSSGGINNEQFF.

This clonotype has only a few counts. The chain joins TRBV7-2 to TRBJ1-1, with D maybe TRBD1 (6 bases). The CDR3 covers 13 residues. In germline, CDR1 is SGHTA, CDR2 FQGNSA. Trimming pared 5 bases from V and 10 bases from J, leaving 17 bases between. CDR3 DNA sequence: TGTGCCAGCAGCGTCCAGGGGACCAACGGAGCTTTCTTT. Its translation is CASSVQGTNGAFF. The full variable domain, completed using reference TRBV7-2 and TRBJ1-1, is GAGVSQSPSNKVTEKGKDVELRCDPISGHTALYWYRQSLGQGLEFLIYFQGNSAPDKSGLPSDRFSAERTGGSVSTLTIQRTQQEDSAVYLCASSVQGTNGAFFGQGTRLTVV.

The chain carries TRBV20-1 and TRBJ2-1; the match to TRBD2 covers 10 bases. J was trimmed by 5 bases and V by 3 bases; bases with no gene match: 10. CDR1 DFQATT and CDR2 SNEGSKA come from the germline V gene (reference sequence). The CDR3 totals 16 residues. CDR3 nucleotide sequence: TGCAGTGCTAGGTCGTCTAGCGGGAGTTTGGACAATGAGCAGTTCTTC. It yields the protein CSARSSSGSLDNEQFF.

The rearrangement joins TRBV11-3 to TRBJ1-5, with D hard to call. Between the trimmed V and J ends, which lost 3 bases and 3 bases, there was a span of 6 bases. This CDR3 region has 13 residues. The germline V gene has CDR1 SGHNT and CDR2 YENEEA. CDR3 amino acids: CASSLNLNQPQHF. CDR3 bases: TGTGCCAGCAGCTTGAACCTCAATCAGCCCCAGCATTTT.

This clonotype was seen a handful of times. This sequence joins TRBV7-4 and TRBJ1-2; D may be TRBD1 (6 bases). Trimming pared 5 bases from V and 4 bases from J, leaving 14 bases between. There are 14 residues in the CDR3. Germline V gene lookup returns CDR1 SGHVT and CDR2 SQSDAQ. CDR3 DNA: TGTGCCAGCAGCGTAGGGGAGGGGGTCTATGGCTACACCTTC. It encodes CASSVGEGVYGYTF.